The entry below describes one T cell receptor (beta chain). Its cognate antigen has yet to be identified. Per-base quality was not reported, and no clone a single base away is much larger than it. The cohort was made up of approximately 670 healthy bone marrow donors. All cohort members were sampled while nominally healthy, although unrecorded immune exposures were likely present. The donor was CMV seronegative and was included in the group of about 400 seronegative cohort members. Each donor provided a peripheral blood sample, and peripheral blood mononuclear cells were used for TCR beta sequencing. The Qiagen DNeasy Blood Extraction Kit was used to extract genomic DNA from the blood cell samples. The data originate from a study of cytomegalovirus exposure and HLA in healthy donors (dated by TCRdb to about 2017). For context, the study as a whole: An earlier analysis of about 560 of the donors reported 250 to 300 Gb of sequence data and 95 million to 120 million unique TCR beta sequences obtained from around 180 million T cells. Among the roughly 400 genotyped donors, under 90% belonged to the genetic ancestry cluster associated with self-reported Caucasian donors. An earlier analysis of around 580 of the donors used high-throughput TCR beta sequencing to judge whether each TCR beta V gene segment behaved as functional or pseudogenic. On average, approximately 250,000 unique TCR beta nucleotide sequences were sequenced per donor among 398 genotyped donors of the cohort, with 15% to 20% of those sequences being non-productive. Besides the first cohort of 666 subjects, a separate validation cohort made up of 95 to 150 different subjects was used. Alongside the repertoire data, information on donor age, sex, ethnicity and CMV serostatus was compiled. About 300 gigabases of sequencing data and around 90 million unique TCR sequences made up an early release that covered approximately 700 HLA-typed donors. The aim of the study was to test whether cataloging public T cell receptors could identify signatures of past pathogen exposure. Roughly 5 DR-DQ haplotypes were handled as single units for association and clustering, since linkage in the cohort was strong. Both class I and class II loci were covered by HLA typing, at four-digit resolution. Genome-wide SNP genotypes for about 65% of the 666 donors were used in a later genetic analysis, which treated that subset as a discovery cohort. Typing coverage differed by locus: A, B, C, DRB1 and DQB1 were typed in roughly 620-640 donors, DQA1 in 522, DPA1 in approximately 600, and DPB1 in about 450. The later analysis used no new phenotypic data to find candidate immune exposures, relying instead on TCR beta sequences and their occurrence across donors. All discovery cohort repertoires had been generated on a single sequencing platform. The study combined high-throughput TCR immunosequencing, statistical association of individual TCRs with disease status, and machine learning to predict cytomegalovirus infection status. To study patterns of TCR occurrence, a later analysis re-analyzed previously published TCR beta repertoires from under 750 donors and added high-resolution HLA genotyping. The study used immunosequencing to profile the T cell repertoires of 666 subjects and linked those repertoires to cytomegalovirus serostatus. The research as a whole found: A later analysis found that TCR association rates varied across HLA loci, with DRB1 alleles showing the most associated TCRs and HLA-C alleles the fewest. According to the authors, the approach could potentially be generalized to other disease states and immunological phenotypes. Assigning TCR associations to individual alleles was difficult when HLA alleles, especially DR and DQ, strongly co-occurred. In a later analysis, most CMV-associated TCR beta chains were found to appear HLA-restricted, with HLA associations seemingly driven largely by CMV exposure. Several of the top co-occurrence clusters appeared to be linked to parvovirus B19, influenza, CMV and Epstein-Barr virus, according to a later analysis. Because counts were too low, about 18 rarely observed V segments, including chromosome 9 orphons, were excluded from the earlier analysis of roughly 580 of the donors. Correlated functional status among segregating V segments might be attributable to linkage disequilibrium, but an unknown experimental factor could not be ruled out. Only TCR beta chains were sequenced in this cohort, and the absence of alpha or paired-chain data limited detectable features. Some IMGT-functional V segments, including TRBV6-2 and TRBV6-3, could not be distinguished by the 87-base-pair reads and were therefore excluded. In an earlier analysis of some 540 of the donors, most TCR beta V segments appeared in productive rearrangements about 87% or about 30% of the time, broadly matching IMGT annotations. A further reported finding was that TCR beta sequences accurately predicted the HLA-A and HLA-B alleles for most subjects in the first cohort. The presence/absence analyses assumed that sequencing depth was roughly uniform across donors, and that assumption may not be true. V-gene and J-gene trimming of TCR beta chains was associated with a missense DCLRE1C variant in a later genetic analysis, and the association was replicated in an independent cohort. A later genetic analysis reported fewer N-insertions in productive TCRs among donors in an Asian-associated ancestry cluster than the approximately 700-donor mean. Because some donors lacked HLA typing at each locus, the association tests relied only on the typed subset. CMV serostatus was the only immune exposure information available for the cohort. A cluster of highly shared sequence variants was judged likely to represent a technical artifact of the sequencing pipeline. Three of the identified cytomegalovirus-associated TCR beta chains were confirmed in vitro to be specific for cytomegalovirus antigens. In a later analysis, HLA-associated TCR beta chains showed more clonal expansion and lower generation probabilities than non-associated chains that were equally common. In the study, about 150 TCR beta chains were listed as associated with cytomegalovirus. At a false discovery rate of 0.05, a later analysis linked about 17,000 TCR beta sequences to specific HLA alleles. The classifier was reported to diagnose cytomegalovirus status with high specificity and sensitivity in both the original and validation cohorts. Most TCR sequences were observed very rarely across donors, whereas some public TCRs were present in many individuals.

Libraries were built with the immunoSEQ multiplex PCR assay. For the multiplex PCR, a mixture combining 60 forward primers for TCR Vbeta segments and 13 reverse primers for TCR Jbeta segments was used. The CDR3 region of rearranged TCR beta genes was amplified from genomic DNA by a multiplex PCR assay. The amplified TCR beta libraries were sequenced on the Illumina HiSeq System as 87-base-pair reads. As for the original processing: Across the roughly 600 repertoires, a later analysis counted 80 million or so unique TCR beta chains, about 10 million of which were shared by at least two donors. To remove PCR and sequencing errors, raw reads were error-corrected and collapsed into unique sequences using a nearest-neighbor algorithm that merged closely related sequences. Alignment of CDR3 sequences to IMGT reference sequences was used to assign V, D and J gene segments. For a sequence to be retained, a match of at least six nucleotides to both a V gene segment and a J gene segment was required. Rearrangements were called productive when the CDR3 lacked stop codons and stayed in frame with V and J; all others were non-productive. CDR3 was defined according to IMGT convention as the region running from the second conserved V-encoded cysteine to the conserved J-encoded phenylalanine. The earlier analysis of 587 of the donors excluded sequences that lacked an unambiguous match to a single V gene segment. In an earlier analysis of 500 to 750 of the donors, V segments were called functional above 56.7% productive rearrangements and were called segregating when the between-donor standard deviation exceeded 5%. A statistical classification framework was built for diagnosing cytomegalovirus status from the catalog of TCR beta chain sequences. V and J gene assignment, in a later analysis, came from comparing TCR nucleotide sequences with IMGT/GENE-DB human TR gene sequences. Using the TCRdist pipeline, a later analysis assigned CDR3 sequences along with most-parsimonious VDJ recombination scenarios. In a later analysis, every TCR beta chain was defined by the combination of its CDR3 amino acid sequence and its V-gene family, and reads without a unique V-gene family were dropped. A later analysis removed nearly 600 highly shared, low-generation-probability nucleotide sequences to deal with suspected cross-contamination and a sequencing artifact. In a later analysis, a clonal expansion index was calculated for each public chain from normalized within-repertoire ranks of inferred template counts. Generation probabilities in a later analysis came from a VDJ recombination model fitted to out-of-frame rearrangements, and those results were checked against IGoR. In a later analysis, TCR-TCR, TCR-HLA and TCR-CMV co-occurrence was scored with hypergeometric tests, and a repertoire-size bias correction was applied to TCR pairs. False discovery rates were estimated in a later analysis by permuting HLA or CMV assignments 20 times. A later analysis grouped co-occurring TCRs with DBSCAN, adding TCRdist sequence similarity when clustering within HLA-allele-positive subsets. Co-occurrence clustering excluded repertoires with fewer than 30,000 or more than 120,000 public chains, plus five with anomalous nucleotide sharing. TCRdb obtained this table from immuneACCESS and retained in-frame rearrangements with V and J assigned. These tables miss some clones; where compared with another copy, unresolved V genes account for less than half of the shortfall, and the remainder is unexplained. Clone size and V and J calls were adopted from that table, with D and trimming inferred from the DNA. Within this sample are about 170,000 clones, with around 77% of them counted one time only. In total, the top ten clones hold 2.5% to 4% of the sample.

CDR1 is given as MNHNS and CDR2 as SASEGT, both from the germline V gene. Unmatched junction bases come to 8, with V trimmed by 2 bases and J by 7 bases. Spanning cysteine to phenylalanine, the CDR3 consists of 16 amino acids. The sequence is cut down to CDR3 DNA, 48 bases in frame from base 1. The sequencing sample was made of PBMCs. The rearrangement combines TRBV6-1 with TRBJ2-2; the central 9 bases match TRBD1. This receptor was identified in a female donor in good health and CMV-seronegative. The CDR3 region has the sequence CASSESYRGLGGELFF. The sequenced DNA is TGTGCCAGCAGTGAATCGTACAGGGGGCTCGGCGGGGAGCTGTTTTTT.